This T cell receptor beta chain was captured in a study of shared clonotypes between healthy human individuals. Whole-study context: Donors consisted of two women and a few men between 18 and 49.

Naive CD8 cells, CD45RO-negative and positively selected for CCR7, excluded terminally differentiated effector memory CD45RA+ cells. Regarding the study as a whole: Non-shared clonotypes had lower generation probabilities than those shared by all four donors. Generally, estimated richness proved larger in naive subsets than it did in memory subsets.

Germline V gene sequence: CDR1 SGHNT, CDR2 YENEEA. Between the trimmed V and J ends, which lost 2 bases and 1 base, there was a span of 12 bases. CDR3 length equals 17 residues. DNA at around 210 ng, approximately 30,000 T cell genomes, went into sorted-subset replicate PCRs. Clones were sequenced by immunoSEQ multiplex PCR, and TCRdb holds only the in-frame ones, with some missing. Among about 2 million clones listed, approximately 94% were seen once. As for this clone: Its antigen remains unidentified.

V gene TRBV11-3 combines with J gene TRBJ2-6; D is undetermined. Sequenced input: naive CD8+ T cells sorted from blood. The clonotype was recovered from a man younger than 35 in good health. CDR3 coding DNA: TGTGCCAGCAGCTTAAGCCTCTCCTGGTCTGGGGCCAACGTCCTGACTTTC. Translation gives CASSLSLSWSGANVLTF.